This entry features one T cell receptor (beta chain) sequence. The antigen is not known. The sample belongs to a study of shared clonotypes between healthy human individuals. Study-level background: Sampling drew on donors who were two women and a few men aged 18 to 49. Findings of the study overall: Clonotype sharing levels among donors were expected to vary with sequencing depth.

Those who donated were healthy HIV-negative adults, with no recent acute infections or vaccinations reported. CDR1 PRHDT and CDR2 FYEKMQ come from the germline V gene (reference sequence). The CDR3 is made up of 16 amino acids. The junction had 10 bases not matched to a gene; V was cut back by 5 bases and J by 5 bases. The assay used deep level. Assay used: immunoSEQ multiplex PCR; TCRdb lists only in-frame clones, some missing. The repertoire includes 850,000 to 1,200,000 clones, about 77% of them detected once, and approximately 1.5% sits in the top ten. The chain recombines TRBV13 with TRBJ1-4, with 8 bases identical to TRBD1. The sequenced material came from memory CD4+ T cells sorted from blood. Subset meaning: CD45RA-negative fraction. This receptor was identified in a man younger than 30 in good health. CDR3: CASSRQARGRNEKLFF. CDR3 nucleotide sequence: TGTGCCAGCAGCCGCCAAGCCAGGGGGCGGAATGAAAAACTGTTTTTT.